This record covers a single T cell receptor (beta chain). The data stem from a study of cytomegalovirus exposure and HLA in healthy donors. The PCR had 60 Vbeta and 13 Jbeta primers. This table comes from immunoSEQ multiplex PCR, and its TCRdb copy is limited to in-frame clones, with some not included. This table has about 120,000 clones, about 81% appearing once. Trimming took 3 bases from V and 3 from J, leaving 12 bases between them. CDR1 is SGHDT and CDR2 is YYEEEE in the germline V gene. The CDR3 loop spans 14 amino acids. The sequenced sample was PBMCs. The rearrangement links TRBV5-6 to TRBJ2-5; D gene unclear. This TCR was recovered from a woman in her forties in good health and CMV-seropositive. CDR3 nucleotide sequence: TGTGCCAGCAGCTCCTTCCGCCCGGAAGAGACCCAGTACTTC. Protein sequence: CASSSFRPEETQYF.